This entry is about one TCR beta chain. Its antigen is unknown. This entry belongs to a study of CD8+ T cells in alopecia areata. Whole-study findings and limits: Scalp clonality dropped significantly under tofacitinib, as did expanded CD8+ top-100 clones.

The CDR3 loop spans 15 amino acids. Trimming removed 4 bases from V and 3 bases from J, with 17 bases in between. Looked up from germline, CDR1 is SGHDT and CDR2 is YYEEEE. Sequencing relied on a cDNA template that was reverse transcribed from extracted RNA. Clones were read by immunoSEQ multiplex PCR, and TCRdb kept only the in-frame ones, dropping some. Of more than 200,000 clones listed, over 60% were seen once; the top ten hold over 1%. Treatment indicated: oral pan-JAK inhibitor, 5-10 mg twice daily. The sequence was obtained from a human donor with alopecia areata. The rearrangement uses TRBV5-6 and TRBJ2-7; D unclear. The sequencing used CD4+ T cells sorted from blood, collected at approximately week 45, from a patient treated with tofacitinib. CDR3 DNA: TGTGCCAGCAGCCCCCGCCCCGCCCCAAGCTACGAGCAGTACTTC. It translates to CASSPRPAPSYEQYF.